This TCR beta chain was found in a study of blood T cells in healthy people across ages. Concerning this clonotype: Its specificity is not known.

A second PCR, run for about 7 to 11 cycles, used a sample-barcoded 5' primer plus a J-beta primer mix. Every cDNA molecule bore a tag from a template-switch adaptor containing 12 random nucleotides. MiXCR, run by TCRdb on the 5' RACE reads, gives a single entry per CDR3 protein. Here the sample spans 1.5 million to 2 million distinct CDR3 sequences, approximately 50% being singletons. Trimming cost V 3 bases and J 5 bases, with 8 bases left between them. CDR3 size: 13 residues. Study-level points and caveats: When set beside aged donors, long-lived donors presented more naive CD4+ cells and higher diversity. Correlation between TCR beta diversity and naive T cell percentage was strong.

The TCR comes from a woman aged 40 to 50 in good health. The sequenced sample was blood. The rearrangement links TRBV12-3 or TRBV12-4 to TRBJ2-1; D remains ambiguous. CDR3: CASSFDPHNEQFF. The CDR3 nucleotides read TGTGCCAGCAGTTTCGATCCTCACAATGAGCAGTTCTTC.